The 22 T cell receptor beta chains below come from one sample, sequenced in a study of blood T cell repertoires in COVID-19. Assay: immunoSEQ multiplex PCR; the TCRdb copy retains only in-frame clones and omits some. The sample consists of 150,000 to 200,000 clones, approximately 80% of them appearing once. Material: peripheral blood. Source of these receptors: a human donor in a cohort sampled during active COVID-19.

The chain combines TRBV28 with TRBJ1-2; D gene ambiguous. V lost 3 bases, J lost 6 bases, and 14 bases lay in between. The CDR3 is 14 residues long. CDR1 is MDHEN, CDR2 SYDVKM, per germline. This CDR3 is CASSFQQIRNGYTF. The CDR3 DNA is TGTGCCAGCAGTTTCCAACAGATACGAAATGGCTACACCTTC.

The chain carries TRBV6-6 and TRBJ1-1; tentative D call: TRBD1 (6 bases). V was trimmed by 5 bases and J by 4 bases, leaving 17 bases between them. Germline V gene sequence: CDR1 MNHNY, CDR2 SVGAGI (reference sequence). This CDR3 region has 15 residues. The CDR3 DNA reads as TGTGCCAGCAGTCCGCAAATCGCCAGGGGCACTGAAGCTTTCTTT. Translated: CASSPQIARGTEAFF.

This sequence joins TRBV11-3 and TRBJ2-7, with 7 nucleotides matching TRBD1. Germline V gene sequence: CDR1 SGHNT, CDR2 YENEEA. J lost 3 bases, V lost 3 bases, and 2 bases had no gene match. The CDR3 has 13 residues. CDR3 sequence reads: CASSLGQNYEQYF. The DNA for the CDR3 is TGTGCCAGCAGCTTGGGACAGAACTACGAGCAGTACTTC.

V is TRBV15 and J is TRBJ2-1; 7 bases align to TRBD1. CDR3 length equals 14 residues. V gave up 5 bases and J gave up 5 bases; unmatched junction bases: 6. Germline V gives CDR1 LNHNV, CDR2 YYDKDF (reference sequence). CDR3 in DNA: TGTGCCACCAGCCACTTGGGACAGAACAATGAGCAGTTCTTC. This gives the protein CATSHLGQNNEQFF.

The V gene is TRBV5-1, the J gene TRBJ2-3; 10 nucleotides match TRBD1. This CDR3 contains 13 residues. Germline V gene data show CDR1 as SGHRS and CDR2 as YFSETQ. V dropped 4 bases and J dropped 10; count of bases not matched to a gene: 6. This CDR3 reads CASSGGQGSSQYF. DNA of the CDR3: TGCGCCAGCAGCGGGGGACAGGGGTCGTCGCAGTATTTT.

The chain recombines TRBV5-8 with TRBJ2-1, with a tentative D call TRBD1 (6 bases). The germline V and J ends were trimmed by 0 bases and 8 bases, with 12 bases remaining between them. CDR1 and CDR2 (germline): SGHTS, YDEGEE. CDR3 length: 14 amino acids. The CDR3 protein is CASSLAQQGHEQFF. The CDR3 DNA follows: TGTGCCAGCAGCTTGGCCCAACAGGGTCATGAGCAGTTCTTC.

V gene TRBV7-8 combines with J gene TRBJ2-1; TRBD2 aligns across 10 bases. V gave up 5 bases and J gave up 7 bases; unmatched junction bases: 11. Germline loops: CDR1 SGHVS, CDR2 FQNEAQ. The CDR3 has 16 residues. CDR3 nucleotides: TGTGCCAGCAGCCTTTGGACTAGCGGAACCCTAAATGAGCAGTTCTTC. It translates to CASSLWTSGTLNEQFF.

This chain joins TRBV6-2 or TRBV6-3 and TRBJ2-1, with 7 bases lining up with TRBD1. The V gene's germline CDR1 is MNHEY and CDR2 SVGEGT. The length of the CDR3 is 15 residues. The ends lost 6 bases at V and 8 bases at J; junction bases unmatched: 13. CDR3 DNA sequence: TGTGCCAGCAGCCTGCGACAGGGACCGTGGGATGAGCAGTTCTTC. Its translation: CASSLRQGPWDEQFF.

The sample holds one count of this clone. CDR3 DNA: TGCAGTGCCAGGGGGCCAACTAATGAAAAACTGTTTTTT. This codes for CSARGPTNEKLFF. The J gene is TRBJ1-4, the V gene TRBV29-1; TRBD1 matches 8 bases. Germline-derived CDR1 and CDR2 are SQVTM and ANQGSEA. The CDR3 has 13 amino acids.

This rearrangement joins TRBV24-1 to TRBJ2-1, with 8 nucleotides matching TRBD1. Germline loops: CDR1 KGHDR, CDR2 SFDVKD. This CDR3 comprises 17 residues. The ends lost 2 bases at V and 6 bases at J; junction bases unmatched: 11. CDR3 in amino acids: CATSDSLDRVGSNEQFF. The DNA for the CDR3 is TGTGCCACCAGTGATTCCCTGGACAGGGTGGGATCCAATGAGCAGTTCTTC.

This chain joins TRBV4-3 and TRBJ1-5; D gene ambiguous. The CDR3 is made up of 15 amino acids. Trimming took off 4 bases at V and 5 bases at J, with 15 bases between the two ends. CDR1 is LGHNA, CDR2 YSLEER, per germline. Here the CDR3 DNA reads TGCGCCAGCAGCCTCACGACGGGAGAGGATCAGCCCCAGCATTTT. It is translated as CASSLTTGEDQPQHF.

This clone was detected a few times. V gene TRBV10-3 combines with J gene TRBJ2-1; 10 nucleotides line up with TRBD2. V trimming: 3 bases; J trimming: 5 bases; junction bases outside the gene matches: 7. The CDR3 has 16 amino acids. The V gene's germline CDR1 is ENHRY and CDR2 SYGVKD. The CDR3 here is CAISDSGTSAHNEQFF. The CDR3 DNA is TGTGCCATCAGTGATTCCGGGACTAGCGCGCACAATGAGCAGTTCTTC.

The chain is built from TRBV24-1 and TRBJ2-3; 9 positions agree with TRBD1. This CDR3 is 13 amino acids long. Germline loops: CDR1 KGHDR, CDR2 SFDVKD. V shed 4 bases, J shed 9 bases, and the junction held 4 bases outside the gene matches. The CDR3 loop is CATSEGQGRTQYF. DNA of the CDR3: TGTGCCACCAGTGAGGGACAGGGTCGCACGCAGTATTTT.

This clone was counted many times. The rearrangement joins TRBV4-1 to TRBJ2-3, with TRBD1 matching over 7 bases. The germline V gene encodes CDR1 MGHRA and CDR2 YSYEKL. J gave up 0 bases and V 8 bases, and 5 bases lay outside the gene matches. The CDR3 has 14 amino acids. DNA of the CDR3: TGCGCCAGCCGACAGGGCCCTAGCACAGATACGCAGTATTTT. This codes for CASRQGPSTDTQYF.

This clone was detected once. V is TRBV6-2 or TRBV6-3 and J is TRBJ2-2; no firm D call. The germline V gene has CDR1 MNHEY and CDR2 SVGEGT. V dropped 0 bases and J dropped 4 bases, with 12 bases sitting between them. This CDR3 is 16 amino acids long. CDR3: CASSYSSIRGTGELFF. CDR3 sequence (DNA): TGTGCCAGCAGTTACTCGAGCATCAGAGGCACCGGGGAGCTGTTTTTT.

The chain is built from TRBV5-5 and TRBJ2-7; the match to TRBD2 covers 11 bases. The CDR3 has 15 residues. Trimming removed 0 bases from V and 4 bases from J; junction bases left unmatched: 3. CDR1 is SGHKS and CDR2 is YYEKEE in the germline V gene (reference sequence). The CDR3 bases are TGTGCCAGCAGCTTGGTCCCTAGCGGGAGGTACGAGCAGTACTTC. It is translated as CASSLVPSGRYEQYF.

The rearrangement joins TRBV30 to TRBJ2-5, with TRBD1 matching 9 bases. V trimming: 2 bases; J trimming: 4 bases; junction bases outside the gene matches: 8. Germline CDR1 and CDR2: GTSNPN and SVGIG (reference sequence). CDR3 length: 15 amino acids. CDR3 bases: TGTGCCTGGAGTTCCCGGGACAGGGTCTCAGAGACCCAGTACTTC. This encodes CAWSSRDRVSETQYF.

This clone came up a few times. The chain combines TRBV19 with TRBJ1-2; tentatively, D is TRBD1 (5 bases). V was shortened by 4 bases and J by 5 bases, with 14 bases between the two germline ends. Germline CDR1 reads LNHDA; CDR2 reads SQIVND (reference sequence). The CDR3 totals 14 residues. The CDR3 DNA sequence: TGTGCCAGTAGTACAGGACATTTAGGGTATGGCTACACCTTC. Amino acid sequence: CASSTGHLGYGYTF.

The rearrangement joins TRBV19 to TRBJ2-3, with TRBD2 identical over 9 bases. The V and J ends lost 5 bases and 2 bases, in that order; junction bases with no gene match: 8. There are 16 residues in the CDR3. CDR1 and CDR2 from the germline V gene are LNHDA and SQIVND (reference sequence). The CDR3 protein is CASSLSRGGYTDTQYF. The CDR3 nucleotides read TGTGCCAGTAGTCTCTCGCGGGGGGGATACACAGATACGCAGTATTTT.

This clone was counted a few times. The CDR3 DNA follows: TGTGCCAGCAGCCCCGGAAGGGGGTTCGGCCAGCCCCAGCATTTT. The encoded protein is CASSPGRGFGQPQHF. This chain connects TRBV7-2 to TRBJ1-5; D might be TRBD1 (6 bases). Per the germline V gene, CDR1 is SGHTA and CDR2 is FQGNSA. V shed 5 bases and J shed 7 bases, with 18 bases lying between them. This CDR3 comprises 15 residues.

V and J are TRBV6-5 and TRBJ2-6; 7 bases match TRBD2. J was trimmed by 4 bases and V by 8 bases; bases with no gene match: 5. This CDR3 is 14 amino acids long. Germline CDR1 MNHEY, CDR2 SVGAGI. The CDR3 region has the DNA TGTGCCAGCCTGGTCGGGAGGGGGGCCAACGTCCTGACTTTC. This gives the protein CASLVGRGANVLTF.

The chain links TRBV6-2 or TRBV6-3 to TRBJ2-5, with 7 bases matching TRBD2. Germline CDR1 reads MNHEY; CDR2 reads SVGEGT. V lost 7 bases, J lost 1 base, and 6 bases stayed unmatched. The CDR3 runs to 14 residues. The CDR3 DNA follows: TGTGCCAGCACCCCAGCGGGGATCCAAGAGACCCAGTACTTC. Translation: CASTPAGIQETQYF.